The clone carrying this T cell receptor beta chain was observed at least ten times. These data are taken from a study of CD8+CD57+ T cells in acquired aplastic anemia. The patients chosen for sequencing had shown expansion of CD8+CD57+ cells (detected by flow cytometry). For CDR3 and TCR beta VDJ profiling, genomic DNA was the template used. TCRdb reanalysed the reads using MiXCR and keeps one entry per CDR3 protein. The table lists some 160,000 distinct CDR3 sequences, around 48% of them singletons, with 25% to 40% in the top ten. The clonotype originates from a human donor with aplastic anemia. Sequenced material: sorted CD4+, CD8+, or CD8+CD57+ T cells (not recorded which) from PBMCs.

CDR3 DNA sequence: TGTGCCAGCAGCTTTCTAGGGGACGAGCAGTACTTC. It yields the protein CASSFLGDEQYF. The gene calls are TRBV7-9 and TRBJ2-7; D is possibly TRBD1 (5 bases). The length of the CDR3 is 12 residues. Trimming shortened V by 3 bases and J by 5 bases, and 8 bases separated the two germline ends. The V gene's germline CDR1 is SEHNR and CDR2 FQNEAQ (reference sequence). The variable domain in full, with the rest retrieved from reference TRBV7-9 and TRBJ2-7, is DTGVSQNPRHKITKRGQNVTFRCDPISEHNRLYWYRQTLGQGPEFLTYFQNEAQLEKSRLLSDRFSAERPKGSFSTLEIQRTEQGDSAMYLCASSFLGDEQYFGPGTRLTVT.